The 18 T cell receptor beta chains given below trace back to one sample, sequenced in a study of CD8+ T cells in alopecia areata. RNA extraction and reverse transcription yielded cDNA as sequencing template. The method was immunoSEQ multiplex PCR; TCRdb's version includes in-frame clones alone and lacks a portion of them. Of approximately 65,000 clones listed, around 45% are singletons. The treatment: oral pan-JAK inhibitor, 5-10 mg twice daily. The material was CD8+ T cells sorted from blood, obtained at approximately week 39, from a patient treated with tofacitinib. All receptors come from a human donor with alopecia areata.

The chain carries TRBV29-1 and TRBJ2-7; D possibly matches TRBD1 or TRBD2 (5 bases each). Germline CDR1 SQVTM, CDR2 ANQGSEA. This CDR3 contains 13 residues. Trimming pared 6 bases from V and 3 bases from J, leaving 15 bases between. CDR3 sequence: CSVGAGSIYEQYF. The CDR3 nucleotides are TGCAGCGTCGGGGCAGGGTCTATCTACGAGCAGTACTTC.

This chain joins TRBV29-1 and TRBJ1-4; 7 nucleotides agree with TRBD1. V shed 5 bases, J shed 7 bases, and the junction held 10 bases outside the gene matches. Germline lookup yields CDR1 SQVTM and CDR2 ANQGSEA. This CDR3 is built from 14 residues. The CDR3 DNA is TGCAGCGTTCCTGGACAGGCCGGTGGTGAAAAACTGTTTTTT. Translated: CSVPGQAGGEKLFF.

The chain carries TRBV5-6 and TRBJ2-4, with 7 bases fitting TRBD1. V lost 4 bases and J lost 2; bases outside the gene matches: 6. Germline CDR1 reads SGHDT; CDR2 reads YYEEEE. The CDR3 sequence is 15 residues long. The CDR3 protein is CASSVKGATKNIQYF. The CDR3 bases are TGTGCCAGCAGCGTCAAGGGGGCGACCAAAAACATTCAGTACTTC.

A note on this clone: The junction and the germline gene differ at one end; a read error may be behind it. The chain recombines TRBV29-1 with TRBJ2-7; 7 bases agree with TRBD2. Germline V gene sequence: CDR1 SQVTM, CDR2 ANQGSEA. The length of the CDR3 is 11 residues. The CDR3 DNA reads as TGCAGCGTTGGTGGGAGGGCCAGTCAGATCTTC. This sequence encodes CSVGGRASQIF.

V is TRBV28 and J is TRBJ1-5; D is unresolved. The CDR3 totals 16 residues. Germline V gene lookup returns CDR1 MDHEN and CDR2 SYDVKM. V lost 3 bases to trimming and J lost 1 base, with 13 bases between them. The CDR3 loop reads CASSFESAASNQPQHF. For the CDR3, the DNA is TGTGCCAGCAGTTTTGAGTCGGCAGCGAGCAATCAGCCCCAGCATTTT.

In this sample, this clone is large. The gene calls are TRBV7-9 and TRBJ1-4; 10 bases agree with TRBD1. The CDR3 length is 16 residues. Germline V gene sequence: CDR1 SEHNR, CDR2 FQNEAQ (reference sequence). After removal of 5 bases from V and 1 base from J, the junction contained 4 bases not matched to a gene. DNA of the CDR3: TGTGCCAGCAGCGCCCGGGACAGGGGAACTAATGAAAAACTGTTTTTT. Translating gives CASSARDRGTNEKLFF.

V and J are TRBV27 and TRBJ2-5, with 7 bases matching TRBD1. From germline, CDR1 is MNHEY and CDR2 SMNVEV (reference sequence). After removal of 6 bases from V and 1 base from J, the junction contained 2 bases not matched to a gene. The CDR3 length is 13 residues. CDR3 protein: CASSNRGQETQYF. CDR3 coding DNA: TGTGCCAGCAGCAACAGGGGCCAAGAGACCCAGTACTTC.

The chain joins TRBV6-1 to TRBJ1-2; TRBD1 matches 9 bases. The V gene's germline CDR1 is MNHNS and CDR2 SASEGT. After removal of 3 bases from V and 3 bases from J, the junction contained 5 bases not matched to a gene. CDR3 length: 15 residues. The CDR3 coding sequence is TGTGCCAGCAGTGACGGGGACAGGGCATACTATGGCTACACCTTC. This encodes CASSDGDRAYYGYTF.

The rearrangement uses TRBV14 and TRBJ1-1, with no clear D. CDR3 size: 12 residues. The germline CDR1 and CDR2 sequences are SGHDN and FVKESK. With 1 base removed from V and 7 bases from J, the gap between germline ends came to 7 bases. In nucleotides, the CDR3 is TGTGCCAGCAGCCAAGGCACCCGTGAAGCTTTCTTT. This sequence encodes CASSQGTREAFF. Using reference TRBV14 and TRBJ1-1 for the parts outside the CDR3, the full variable domain is EAGVTQFPSHSVIEKGQTVTLRCDPISGHDNLYWYRRVMGKEIKFLLHFVKESKQDESGMPNNRFLAERTGGTYSTLKVQPAELEDSGVYFCASSQGTREAFFGQGTRLTVV.

The CDR3 loop reads CASSHPGQSLEQYF. CDR3 DNA: TGCGCCAGCAGCCATCCCGGACAGTCCCTCGAGCAGTACTTC. The rearrangement links TRBV4-1 to TRBJ2-7; the D gene is possibly TRBD1 (6 bases). Deletions cut 3 bases from V and 6 bases from J, with 15 bases between. Germline assignment: CDR1 MGHRA and CDR2 YSYEKL. There are 14 residues in the CDR3.

This chain joins TRBV5-1 and TRBJ1-1; D might be TRBD1 (5 bases). The CDR3 consists of 14 residues. The germline CDR1 and CDR2 sequences are SGHRS and YFSETQ. The V end lost 6 bases, the J end lost 4 bases, and 16 bases lay between the germline ends. As DNA, the CDR3 is TGCGCCAGCATCCCCGGGGGGATCGCCACTGAAGCTTTCTTT. It encodes CASIPGGIATEAFF.

The chain links TRBV5-4 to TRBJ2-5, with 8 bases that match TRBD1. Germline CDR1 reads SGHNT; CDR2 reads YYREEE (reference sequence). With V trimmed by 2 bases and J by 2 bases, 5 bases remained unmatched. The CDR3 is made up of 15 amino acids. The CDR3 spells CASSFPGGGQETQYF. CDR3 coding DNA: TGTGCCAGCAGCTTCCCAGGGGGCGGGCAAGAGACCCAGTACTTC.

This clone was detected only a few times. The chain combines TRBV7-2 with TRBJ2-7; no definite D call. From germline, CDR1 is SGHTA and CDR2 FQGNSA. There are 16 residues in the CDR3. V was clipped by 4 bases and J by 0 bases, with 16 bases between them. The CDR3 DNA follows: TGTGCCAGCAGCTCAGCCACCGGCGGAAGCTCCTACGAGCAGTACTTC. It codes for CASSSATGGSSYEQYF.

This clone was counted between two and nine times. CDR3 in DNA: TGTGCCAGCAGCTTAGCCAGCGGGCTTGATACGCAGTATTTT. This encodes CASSLASGLDTQYF. V usage is TRBV12-2 and J usage is TRBJ2-3; TRBD2, the table's D call, lacks a check against the DNA. TRBV12-2 is a listed pseudogene. CDR3 length equals 14 residues.

The V and J genes are TRBV7-9 and TRBJ2-7, with D possibly TRBD2 on 6 matching bases. Germline CDR1 reads SEHNR; CDR2 reads FQNEAQ (reference sequence). The CDR3 runs to 15 residues. V was cut by 5 bases and J by 0 bases, with 14 bases left in between. CDR3 loop: CASSPHVGSSYEQYF. DNA for the CDR3: TGTGCCAGCAGCCCCCATGTCGGGAGCTCCTACGAGCAGTACTTC. The full variable domain, completed using reference TRBV7-9 and TRBJ2-7, is DTGVSQNPRHKITKRGQNVTFRCDPISEHNRLYWYRQTLGQGPEFLTYFQNEAQLEKSRLLSDRFSAERPKGSFSTLEIQRTEQGDSAMYLCASSPHVGSSYEQYFGPGTRLTVT.

This clone has more than one count but fewer than ten. CDR3 in amino acids: CASSYWTGGTYNEQFF. The CDR3 DNA is TGTGCCAGCAGCTATTGGACAGGGGGAACCTACAATGAGCAGTTCTTC. The chain couples TRBV7-8 to TRBJ2-1, with 10 bases matching TRBD1. CDR3 length equals 16 residues. CDR1 and CDR2 (germline): SGHVS, FQNEAQ. V lost 4 bases and J lost 2; bases outside the gene matches: 5.

This sequence joins TRBV29-1 and TRBJ2-1; 10 bases agree with TRBD2. Germline lookup yields CDR1 SQVTM and CDR2 ANQGSEA. This CDR3 has 17 residues. The trim removed 0 bases at V and 2 bases at J, leaving 7 bases unmatched. CDR3 sequence: CSVEDGTSVRAYNEQFF. The CDR3 DNA reads as TGCAGCGTTGAAGATGGGACTAGCGTCCGCGCCTACAATGAGCAGTTCTTC.

V gene TRBV19 combines with J gene TRBJ2-7; 8 nucleotides align to TRBD2. The germline CDR1 and CDR2 sequences are LNHDA and SQIVND (reference sequence). This CDR3 contains 14 residues. V trimming: 7 bases; J trimming: 2 bases; junction bases outside the gene matches: 7. CDR3 amino acids: CASMPGLGAYEQYF. The CDR3 bases are TGTGCCAGTATGCCGGGACTAGGGGCCTACGAGCAGTACTTC.